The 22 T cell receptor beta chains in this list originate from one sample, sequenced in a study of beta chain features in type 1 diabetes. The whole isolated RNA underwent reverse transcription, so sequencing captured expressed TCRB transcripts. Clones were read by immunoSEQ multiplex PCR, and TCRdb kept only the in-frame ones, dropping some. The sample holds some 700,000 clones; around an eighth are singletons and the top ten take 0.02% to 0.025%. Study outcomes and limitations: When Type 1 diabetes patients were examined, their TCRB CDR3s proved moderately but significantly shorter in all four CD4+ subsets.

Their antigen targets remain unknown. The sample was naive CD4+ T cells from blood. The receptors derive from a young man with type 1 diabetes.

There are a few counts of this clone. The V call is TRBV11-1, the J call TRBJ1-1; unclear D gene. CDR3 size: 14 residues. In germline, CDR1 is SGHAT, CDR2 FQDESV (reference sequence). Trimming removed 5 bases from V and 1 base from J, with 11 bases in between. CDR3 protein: CASSRLEGNTEAFF. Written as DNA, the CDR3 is TGTGCCAGCAGCCGTCTCGAGGGGAACACTGAAGCTTTCTTT.

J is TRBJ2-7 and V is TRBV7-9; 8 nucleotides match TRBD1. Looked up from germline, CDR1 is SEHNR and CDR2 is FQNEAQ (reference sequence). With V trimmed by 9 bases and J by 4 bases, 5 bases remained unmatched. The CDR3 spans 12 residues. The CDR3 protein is CASRQGLYEQYF. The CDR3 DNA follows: TGTGCCAGTCGACAGGGGTTGTACGAGCAGTACTTC.

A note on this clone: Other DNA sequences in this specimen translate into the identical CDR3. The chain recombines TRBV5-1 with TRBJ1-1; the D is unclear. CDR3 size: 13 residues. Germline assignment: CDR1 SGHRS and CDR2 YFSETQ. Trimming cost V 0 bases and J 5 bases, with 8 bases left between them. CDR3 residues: CASSLEVRTEAFF. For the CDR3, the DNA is TGCGCCAGCAGCTTGGAGGTAAGGACTGAAGCTTTCTTT.

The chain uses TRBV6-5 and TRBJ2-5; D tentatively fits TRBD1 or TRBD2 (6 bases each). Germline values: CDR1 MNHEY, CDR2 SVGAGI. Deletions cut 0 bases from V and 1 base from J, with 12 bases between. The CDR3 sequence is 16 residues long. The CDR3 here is CASSYSVGGPQETQYF. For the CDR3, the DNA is TGTGCCAGCAGTTACTCGGTAGGGGGGCCCCAAGAGACCCAGTACTTC.

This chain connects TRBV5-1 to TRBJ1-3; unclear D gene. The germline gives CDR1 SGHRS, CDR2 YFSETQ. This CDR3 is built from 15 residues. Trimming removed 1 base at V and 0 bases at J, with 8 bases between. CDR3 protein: CASSLNVGSGNTIYF. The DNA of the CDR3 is TGCGCCAGCAGCTTGAACGTCGGCTCTGGAAACACCATATATTTT.

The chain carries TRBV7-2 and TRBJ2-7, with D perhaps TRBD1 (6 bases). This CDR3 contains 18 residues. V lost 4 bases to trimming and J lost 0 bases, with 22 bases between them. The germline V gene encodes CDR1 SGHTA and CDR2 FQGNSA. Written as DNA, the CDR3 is TGTGCCAGCAGCTCGCCGGGCAGGGGCCGACCGAGCTCCTACGAGCAGTACTTC. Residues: CASSSPGRGRPSSYEQYF.

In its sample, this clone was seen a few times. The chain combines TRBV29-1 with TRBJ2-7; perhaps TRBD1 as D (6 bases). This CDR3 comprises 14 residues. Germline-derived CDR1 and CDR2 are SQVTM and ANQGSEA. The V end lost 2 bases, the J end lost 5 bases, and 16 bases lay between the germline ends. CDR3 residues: CSVEIQGLRNEQYF. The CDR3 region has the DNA TGCAGCGTTGAAATACAGGGTCTGAGGAACGAGCAGTACTTC.

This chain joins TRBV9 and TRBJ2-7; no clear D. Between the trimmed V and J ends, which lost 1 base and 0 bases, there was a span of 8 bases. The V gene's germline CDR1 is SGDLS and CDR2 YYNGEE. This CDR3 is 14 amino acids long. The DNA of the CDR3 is TGTGCCAGCAGCGTAACCGGTAGCTCCTACGAGCAGTACTTC. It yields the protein CASSVTGSSYEQYF.

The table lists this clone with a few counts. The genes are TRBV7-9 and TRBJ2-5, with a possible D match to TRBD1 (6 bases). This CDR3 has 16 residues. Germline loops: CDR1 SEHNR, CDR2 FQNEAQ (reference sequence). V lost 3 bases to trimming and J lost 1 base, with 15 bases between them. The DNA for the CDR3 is TGTGCCAGCAGCTTCCCCCATGGACAGCCCCAAGAGACCCAGTACTTC. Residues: CASSFPHGQPQETQYF.

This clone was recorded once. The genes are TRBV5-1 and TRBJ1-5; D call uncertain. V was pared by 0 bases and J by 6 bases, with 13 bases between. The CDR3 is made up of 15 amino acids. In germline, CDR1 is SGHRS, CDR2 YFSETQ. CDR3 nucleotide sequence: TGCGCCAGCAGCTTGGGGCCGGAGGAAATTCAGCCCCAGCATTTT. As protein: CASSLGPEEIQPQHF.

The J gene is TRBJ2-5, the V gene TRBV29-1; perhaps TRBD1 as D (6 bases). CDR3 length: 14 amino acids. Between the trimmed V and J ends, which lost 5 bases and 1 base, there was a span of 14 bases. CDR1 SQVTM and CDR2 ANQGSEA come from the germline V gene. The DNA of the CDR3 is TGCAGCGTTCACAGGGAGACCCTCCAAGAGACCCAGTACTTC. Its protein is CSVHRETLQETQYF.

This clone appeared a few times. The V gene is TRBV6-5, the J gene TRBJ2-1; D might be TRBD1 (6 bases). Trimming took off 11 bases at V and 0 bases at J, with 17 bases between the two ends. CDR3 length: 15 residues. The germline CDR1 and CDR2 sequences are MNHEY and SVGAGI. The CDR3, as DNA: TGTGCCTCGAGAACCCAGGGGAGCTCCTACAATGAGCAGTTCTTC. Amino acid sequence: CASRTQGSSYNEQFF.

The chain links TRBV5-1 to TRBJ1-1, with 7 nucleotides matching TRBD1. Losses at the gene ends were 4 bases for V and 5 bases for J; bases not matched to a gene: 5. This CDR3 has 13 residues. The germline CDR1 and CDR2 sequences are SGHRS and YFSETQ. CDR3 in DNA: TGCGCCAGCAGCGGACAGGATGTGACTGAAGCTTTCTTT. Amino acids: CASSGQDVTEAFF.

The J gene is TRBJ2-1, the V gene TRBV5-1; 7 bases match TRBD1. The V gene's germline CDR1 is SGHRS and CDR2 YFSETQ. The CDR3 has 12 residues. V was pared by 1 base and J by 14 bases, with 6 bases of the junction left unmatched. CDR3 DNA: TGCGCCAGCAGCTTGTCGCGACAGGGCAAGTTCTTC. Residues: CASSLSRQGKFF.

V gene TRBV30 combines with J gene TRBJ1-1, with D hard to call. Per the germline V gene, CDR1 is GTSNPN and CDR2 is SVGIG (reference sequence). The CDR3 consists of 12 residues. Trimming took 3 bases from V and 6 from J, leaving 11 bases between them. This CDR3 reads CAWSLTNSEAFF. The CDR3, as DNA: TGTGCCTGGAGCTTGACCAATTCTGAAGCTTTCTTT. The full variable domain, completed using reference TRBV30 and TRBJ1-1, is SQTIHQWPATLVQPVGSPLSLECTVEGTSNPNLYWYRQAAGRGLQLLFYSVGIGQISSEVPQNLSASRPQDRQFILSSKKLLLSDSGFYLCAWSLTNSEAFFGQGTRLTVV.

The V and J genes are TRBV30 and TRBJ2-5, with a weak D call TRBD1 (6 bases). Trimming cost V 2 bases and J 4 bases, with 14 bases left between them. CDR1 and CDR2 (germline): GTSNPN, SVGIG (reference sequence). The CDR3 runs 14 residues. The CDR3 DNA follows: TGTGCCTGGAGTCCTAGAGGGGGTCGAGAGACCCAGTACTTC. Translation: CAWSPRGGRETQYF.

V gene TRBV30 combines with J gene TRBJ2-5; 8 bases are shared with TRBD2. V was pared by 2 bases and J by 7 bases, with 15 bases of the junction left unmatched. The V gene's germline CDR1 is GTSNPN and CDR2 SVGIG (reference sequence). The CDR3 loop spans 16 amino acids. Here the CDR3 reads CAWSTPTSALRGTQYF. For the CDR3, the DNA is TGTGCCTGGAGTACCCCGACTAGCGCCCTTCGAGGGACCCAGTACTTC.

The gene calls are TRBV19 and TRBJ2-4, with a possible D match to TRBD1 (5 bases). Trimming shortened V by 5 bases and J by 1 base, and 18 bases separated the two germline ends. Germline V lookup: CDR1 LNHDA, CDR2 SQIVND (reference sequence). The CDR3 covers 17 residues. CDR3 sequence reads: CASSDAPGSYAKNIQYF. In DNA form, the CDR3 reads TGTGCCAGTAGTGACGCTCCAGGGTCTTACGCCAAAAACATTCAGTACTTC.

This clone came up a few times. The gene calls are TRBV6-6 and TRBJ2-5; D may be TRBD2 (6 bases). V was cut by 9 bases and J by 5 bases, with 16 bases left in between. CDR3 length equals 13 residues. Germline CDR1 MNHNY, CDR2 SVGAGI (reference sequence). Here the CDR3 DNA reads TGTGCCAGTGTGAGGGACTTGCGGGAGACCCAGTACTTC. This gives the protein CASVRDLRETQYF.

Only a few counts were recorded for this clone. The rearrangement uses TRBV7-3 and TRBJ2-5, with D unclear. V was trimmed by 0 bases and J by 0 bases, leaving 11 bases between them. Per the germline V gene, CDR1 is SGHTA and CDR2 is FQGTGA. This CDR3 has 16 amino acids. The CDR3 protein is CASSLTADGYQETQYF. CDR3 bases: TGTGCCAGCAGCTTAACGGCGGACGGCTACCAAGAGACCCAGTACTTC.

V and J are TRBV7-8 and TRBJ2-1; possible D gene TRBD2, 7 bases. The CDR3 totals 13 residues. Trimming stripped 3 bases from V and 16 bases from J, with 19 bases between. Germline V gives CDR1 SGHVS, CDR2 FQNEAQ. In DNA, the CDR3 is TGTGCCAGCAGCTTCTTAGTTCCGGGGGGCCAATTCTTC. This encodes CASSFLVPGGQFF.

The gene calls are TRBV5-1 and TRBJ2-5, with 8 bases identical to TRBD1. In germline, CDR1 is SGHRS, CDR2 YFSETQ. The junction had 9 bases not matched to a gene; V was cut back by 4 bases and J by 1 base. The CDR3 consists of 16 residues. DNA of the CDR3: TGCGCCAGCAGCCCGGGGGTCCAGGGGGCCCAAGAGACCCAGTACTTC. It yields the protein CASSPGVQGAQETQYF. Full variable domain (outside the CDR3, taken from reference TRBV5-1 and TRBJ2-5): KAGVTQTPRYLIKTRGQQVTLSCSPISGHRSVSWYQQTPGQGLQFLFEYFSETQRNKGNFPGRFSGRQFSNSRSEMNVSTLELGDSALYLCASSPGVQGAQETQYFGPGTRLLVL.